This entry concerns a single T cell receptor beta chain. The antigen it recognizes is unknown. Per-base qualities were not stored, and no clone one base away is much larger. The V and J ends are trimmed by 4 bases and 6 bases, leaving 12 bases between them. CDR3 length: 13 amino acids, cysteine to phenylalanine. This entry keeps only the CDR3 DNA: 39 bases, framed from base 1. From the germline V gene (reference sequence), CDR1 is SGHKS and CDR2 is YYEKEE. The sample is drawn from a study of blood T cells in healthy people across ages (dated by TCRdb to the mid-2010s). Study-level background: Template switching captured roughly one uniquely barcoded TCR beta cDNA molecule per two T cells in model experiments. To track age-related changes in TCR beta repertoire diversity, the study relied on deep sequencing normalized with unique cDNA molecular identifiers. The donors were divided into four age groups: young (average about 16 years), middle-aged (approximately 39), aged (roughly 60) and long-lived (nearly 85). To avoid experimental bias, donors of different ages were randomly spread across the sequencing lanes. The study analyzed two additional independent replicas of 1 million unique cDNA reads from the same blood draw for two donors, one aged 18 to 30 and one aged 80 or older.

Receptor libraries were prepared by 5' RACE. Instrument used: Illumina HiSeq 2500. The second PCR ran for roughly 7 to 11 cycles and used a J-beta primer mix along with a sample-barcoded 5' primer. Each TCR beta cDNA molecule received a unique molecular identifier from a template-switch 5' adaptor carrying 12 random nucleotides. At least 2.5 million CDR3-containing paired-end reads were obtained from each sample. First-strand cDNA was synthesized from all RNA with the Mint cDNA synthesis kit, primed by a TRBC-specific oligonucleotide. All cDNA was treated with uracil-DNA glycosylase and then went through a first 18-cycle PCR with the universal primers M1SS and BC2_uni_R. The authors' pipeline ran thus. Normalization of each sample was performed by random selection of 1 million high-quality reads, each carrying a distinct molecular identifier. Instead of being binned into consensus sequences, reads with shared molecular identifiers were discarded. MiTCR, set to a Q25 quality threshold and the strictest error-elimination algorithm, was used for CDR3 identification, clonotype clustering and error correction. A nonparametric unseen species model with Euler transformation was used to estimate lower-bound total TCR beta diversity. Through fastp at Q25 and MiXCR, TCRdb rebuilt clones from the public reads, retaining in-frame beta chains. Under each unique CDR3 protein, matching rows form one entry showing the most common genes and DNA. The V and J calls here are based on TCRdb, not the publication. The sample table records about 1.5 million distinct CDR3 sequences; about 42% of these occur just once. Less than 5% of the sample is in the top ten clones.

The paper as a whole reports these results and caveats: As age increased, observed TCR beta diversity per million T cells dropped in a roughly linear way, and a significant reduction was already evident by age around 41. Because profiling used bulk unsorted PBMCs, naive and antigen-experienced compartments could not be compared conclusively. A strong correlation was found between observed TCR beta diversity and the percentage of naive T cells measured by flow cytometry. Estimates of total diversity based on one million sequenced T cells were regarded as lower bounds and as underestimates. The CMV infection status of donors was not known, potentially confounding age-related changes in expanded clonotypes. Compared with the aged group, more naive CD4+ T cells, fewer expanded clones and increased TCR diversity were shown by the long-lived group, suggesting age selection.

Systemically healthy Caucasian individuals from Russia, 39 in total and aged roughly 6 to 90 years, were included as donors. Approximately 9.3 milliliters of peripheral blood were drawn from each donor into EDTA-treated Vacutainer tubes. Ficoll-Paque density-gradient centrifugation was used to isolate PBMCs, with at least 6 million per sample. Total RNA was extracted from PBMCs with Trizol reagent, with at least 6 micrograms obtained per sample. Naive CD45RAhigh/CD27high T cell percentages were measured by flow cytometry on a PBMC aliquot from every donor. This chain joins TRBV5-5 to TRBJ2-3; the D match is possibly TRBD1 or TRBD2, with 5 bases aligned in each. This clonotype was sampled from a woman younger than 30 in good health. Sequenced: blood. The CDR3 in this case is CASSTRGADTQYF. The nucleotides read TGTGCCAGCAGCACGAGGGGCGCGGATACGCAGTATTTT. When the CDR3 is completed using the reference TRBV5-5 and TRBJ2-3 genes on either side, the full variable domain is DAGVTQSPTHLIKTRGQQVTLRCSPISGHKSVSWYQQVLGQGPQFIFQYYEKEERGRGNFPDRFSARQFPNYSSELNVNALLLGDSALYLCASSTRGADTQYFGPGTRLTVL.